The clone carrying this TCR beta chain turned up a few times. The antigen remains undetermined. Every donor contributed around 10 milliliters of peripheral blood by blood draw. The data are from a study of blood T cells in healthy people across ages. The use of a sample-barcoded 5' primer and a J-beta primer mix characterized a second PCR of roughly 6 to 11 cycles. TCRdb re-called the 5' RACE reads with MiXCR, one entry per CDR3 protein. The repertoire has fewer than 900,000 distinct CDR3 sequences, approximately 50% of them found once; the top ten carry roughly 30%. Notes on the study in general: Donor CMV status was unknown, possibly confounding expanded clonotype changes. The fall in TCR beta diversity per million T cells was roughly linear with age.

The V end lost 4 bases, the J end lost 2 bases, and 9 bases lay between the germline ends. Per germline, CDR1 MDHEN and CDR2 SYDVKM. This CDR3 comprises 15 residues. The receptor was derived from a woman aged 55-69 years in good health. The chain joins TRBV28 to TRBJ2-6; TRBD1 is a possible D gene (6 bases). The sample consisted of blood. The CDR3 DNA reads TGTGCCAGCAGTTCCTACAGGGCTGGGGCCAACGTCCTGACTTTC. Residues: CASSSYRAGANVLTF. Supplemented by reference TRBV28 and TRBJ2-6, the full variable domain reads DVKVTQSSRYLVKRTGEKVFLECVQDMDHENMFWYRQDPGLGLRLIYFSYDVKMKEKGDIPEGYSVSREKKERFSLILESASTNQTSMYLCASSSYRAGANVLTFGAGSRLTVL.